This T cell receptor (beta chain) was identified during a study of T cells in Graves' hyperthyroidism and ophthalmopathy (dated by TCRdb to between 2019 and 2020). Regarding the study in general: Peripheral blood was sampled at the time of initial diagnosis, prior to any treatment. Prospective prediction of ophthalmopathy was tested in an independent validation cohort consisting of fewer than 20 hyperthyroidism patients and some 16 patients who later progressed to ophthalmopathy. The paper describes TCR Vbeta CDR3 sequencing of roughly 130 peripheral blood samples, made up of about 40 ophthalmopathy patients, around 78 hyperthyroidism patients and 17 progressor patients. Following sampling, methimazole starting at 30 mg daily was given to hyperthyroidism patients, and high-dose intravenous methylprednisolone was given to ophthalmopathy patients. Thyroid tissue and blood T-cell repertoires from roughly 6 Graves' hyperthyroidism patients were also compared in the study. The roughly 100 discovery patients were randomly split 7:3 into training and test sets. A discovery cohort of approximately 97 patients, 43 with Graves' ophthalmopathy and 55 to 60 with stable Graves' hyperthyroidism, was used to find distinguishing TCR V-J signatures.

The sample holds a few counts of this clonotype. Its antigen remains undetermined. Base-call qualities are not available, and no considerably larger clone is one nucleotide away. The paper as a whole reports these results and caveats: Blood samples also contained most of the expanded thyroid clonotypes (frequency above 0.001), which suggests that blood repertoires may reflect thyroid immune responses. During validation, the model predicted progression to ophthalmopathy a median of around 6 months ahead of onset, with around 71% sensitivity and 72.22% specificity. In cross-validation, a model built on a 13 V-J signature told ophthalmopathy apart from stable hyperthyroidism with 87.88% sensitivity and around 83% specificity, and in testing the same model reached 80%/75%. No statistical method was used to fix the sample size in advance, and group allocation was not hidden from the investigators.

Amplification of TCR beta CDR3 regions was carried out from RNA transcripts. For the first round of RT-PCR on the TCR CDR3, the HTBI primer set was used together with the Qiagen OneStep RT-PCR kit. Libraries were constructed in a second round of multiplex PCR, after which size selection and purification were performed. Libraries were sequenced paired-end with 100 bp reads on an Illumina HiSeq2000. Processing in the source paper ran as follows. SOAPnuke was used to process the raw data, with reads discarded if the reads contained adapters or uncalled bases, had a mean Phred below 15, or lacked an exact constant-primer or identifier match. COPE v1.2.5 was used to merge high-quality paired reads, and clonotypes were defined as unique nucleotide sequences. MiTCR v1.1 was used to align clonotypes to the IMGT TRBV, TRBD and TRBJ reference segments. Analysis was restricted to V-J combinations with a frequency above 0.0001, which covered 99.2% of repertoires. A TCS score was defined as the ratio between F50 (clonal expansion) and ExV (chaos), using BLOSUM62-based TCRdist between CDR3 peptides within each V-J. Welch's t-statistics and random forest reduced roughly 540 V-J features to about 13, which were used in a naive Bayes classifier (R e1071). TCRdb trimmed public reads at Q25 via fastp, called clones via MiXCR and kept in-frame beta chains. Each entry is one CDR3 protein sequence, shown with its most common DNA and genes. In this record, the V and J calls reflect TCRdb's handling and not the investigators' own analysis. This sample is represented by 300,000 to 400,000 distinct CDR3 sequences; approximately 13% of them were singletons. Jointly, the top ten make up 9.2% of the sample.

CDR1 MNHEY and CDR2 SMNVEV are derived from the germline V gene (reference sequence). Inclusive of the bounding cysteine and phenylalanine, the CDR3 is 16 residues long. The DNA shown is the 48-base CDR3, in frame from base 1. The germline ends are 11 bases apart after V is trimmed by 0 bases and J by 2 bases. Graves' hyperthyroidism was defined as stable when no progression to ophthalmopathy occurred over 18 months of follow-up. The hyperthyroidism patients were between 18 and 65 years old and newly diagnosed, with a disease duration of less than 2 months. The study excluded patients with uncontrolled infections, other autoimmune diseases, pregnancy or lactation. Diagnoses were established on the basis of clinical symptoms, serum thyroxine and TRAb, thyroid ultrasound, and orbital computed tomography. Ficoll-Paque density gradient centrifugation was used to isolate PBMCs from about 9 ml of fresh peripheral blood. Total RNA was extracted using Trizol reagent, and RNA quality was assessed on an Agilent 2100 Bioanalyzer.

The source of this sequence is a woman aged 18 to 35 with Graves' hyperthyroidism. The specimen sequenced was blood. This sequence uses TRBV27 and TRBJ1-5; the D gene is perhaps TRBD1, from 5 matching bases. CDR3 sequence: CASSLSWGRGNQPQHF. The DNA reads TGTGCCAGCAGTTTATCTTGGGGACGGGGCAATCAGCCCCAGCATTTT.